This is a list of T cell receptor beta chains from one sample in a study of T cells in Graves' hyperthyroidism and ophthalmopathy. One entry per CDR3 protein, called by TCRdb with MiXCR from the multiplex PCR reads. The table shows around 300,000 distinct CDR3 sequences, with 14% occurring only once. Sequencing was carried out using blood. The source is a woman aged 25 to 39 with Graves' hyperthyroidism. Each CDR3 is given with its conserved first and last residue. The D gene is left open where the match is weak. For some rows the clone size is stated as once, few or many, or as a class when expanded; others skip it.

d_call j_call clone_size v_call cdr3_aa cdr3_nt
. TRBJ2-7 few TRBV24-1 CATSDRPGPPEGYEQYF TGTGCCACCAGTGACCGGCCGGGACCCCCAGAGGGTTACGAGCAGTACTTC
. TRBJ2-2 . TRBV5-5 CASSPGGDAAGELFF TGTGCCAGCAGCCCAGGCGGGGATGCGGCGGGGGAGCTGTTTTTT
. TRBJ1-5 . TRBV20-1 CSANRPGLPNQPQHF TGCAGTGCTAATCGACCGGGACTTCCCAATCAGCCCCAGCATTTT
. TRBJ2-1 . TRBV20-1 CSAISRARTNNEQFF TGCAGTGCTATTTCCCGCGCGCGGACCAACAATGAGCAGTTCTTC
. TRBJ2-7 . TRBV28 CASSLKQYF TGTGCCAGCAGTTTAAAGCAGTACTTC
. TRBJ2-7 . TRBV18 CASSPNGGYEQYF TGTGCCAGCTCACCTAACGGGGGTTACGAGCAGTACTTC
. TRBJ1-4 many TRBV12-3/TRBV12-4 CASSPAGPSNEKLFF TGTGCCAGTAGCCCCGCCGGACCGTCTAATGAAAAACTGTTTTTT
. TRBJ1-2 many TRBV28 CASSSSSYGYTF TGTGCCAGCAGCTCAAGTAGCTATGGCTACACCTTC
TRBD2 TRBJ2-7 . TRBV7-9 CASSKGASGSYEQYF TGTGCCAGCAGCAAGGGGGCTAGCGGGAGTTACGAGCAGTACTTC
TRBD1 TRBJ2-7 many TRBV28 CASSPDRAESYEQYF TGTGCCAGCAGTCCCGACAGGGCGGAATCCTACGAGCAGTACTTC
TRBD2 TRBJ2-3 . TRBV28 CASSVGTSGFNTDTQYF TGTGCCAGCAGTGTCGGGACTAGCGGGTTTAACACAGATACGCAGTATTTT
. TRBJ1-5 many TRBV2 CASSELGGPWEIKQPQHF TGTGCCAGCAGTGAATTGGGGGGCCCATGGGAAATTAAACAGCCCCAGCATTTT
TRBD2 TRBJ2-7 . TRBV27 CASSLSGGPVDEQYF TGTGCCAGCAGTTTATCGGGAGGGCCGGTCGACGAGCAGTACTTC
. TRBJ2-2 . TRBV5-1 CASSISGSGELFF TGCGCCAGCAGCATCTCCGGGTCCGGGGAGCTGTTTTTT
. TRBJ2-7 . TRBV6-1 CASSRLVQAGPYEQYF TGTGCCAGCAGCCGTTTGGTACAGGCCGGACCCTACGAGCAGTACTTC
. TRBJ1-1 many TRBV7-6 CASSSGDNTEAFF TGTGCCAGCAGCTCGGGTGATAACACTGAAGCTTTCTTT
. TRBJ1-2 many TRBV2 CASAGRGLGGYTF TGTGCCAGCGCTGGACGGGGTCTAGGCGGCTACACCTTC
. TRBJ2-5 few TRBV20-1 CSARDWRQGRLSGSEFGETQYF TGCAGTGCTAGAGATTGGCGACAGGGAAGACTAAGCGGGAGCGAATTCGGAGAGACCCAGTACTTC
TRBD2 TRBJ2-6 . TRBV4-3 CASSQEGLAGTSGANVLTF TGCGCCAGCAGCCAGGAAGGACTAGCGGGAACCTCTGGGGCCAACGTCCTGACTTTC
. TRBJ2-1 many TRBV28 CASSLTGYYNEQFF TGTGCCAGCAGCCTAACAGGGTACTACAATGAGCAGTTCTTC
. TRBJ2-2 many TRBV28 CASSGGATVDTGELFF TGTGCCAGCAGCGGCGGGGCGACAGTAGACACCGGGGAGCTGTTTTTT
. TRBJ1-1 . TRBV4-2 CASSQVQDYTEAFF TGTGCCAGCAGCCAGGTACAGGACTACACTGAAGCTTTCTTT
. TRBJ1-4 . TRBV20-1 CSARDNPFGGGVEKLFF TGCAGTGCTAGAGATAACCCTTTTGGGGGGGGAGTAGAAAAACTGTTTTTT
. TRBJ2-5 many TRBV7-2 CASSLDGPQTQYF TGTGCCAGCAGCCTGGACGGGCCCCAGACCCAGTACTTC
. TRBJ1-5 many TRBV20-1 CSASPRVDQPQHF TGCAGTGCTAGCCCCAGGGTCGATCAGCCCCAGCATTTT
. TRBJ2-7 few TRBV20-1 CSASDQTYEQYF TGCAGTGCTAGTGACCAAACCTACGAGCAGTACTTC
. TRBJ1-1 few TRBV7-8 CASSPLTAMNTEAFF TGTGCCAGCAGCCCCCTGACAGCAATGAACACTGAAGCTTTCTTT
. TRBJ2-7 many TRBV18 CASSPGDEQYF TGTGCCAGCTCGCCAGGGGACGAGCAGTACTTC
. TRBJ2-2 . TRBV20-1 CSTKGRNTGELFF TGCAGTACCAAGGGAAGGAACACCGGGGAGCTGTTTTTT
. TRBJ2-1 few TRBV20-1 CSAAGGGDGNEQFF TGCAGTGCTGCAGGAGGGGGCGACGGGAATGAGCAGTTCTTC
. TRBJ2-1 many TRBV10-2 CASRSRVNEQFF TGCGCCAGCCGCTCTCGAGTTAATGAGCAGTTCTTC
TRBD1 TRBJ1-1 . TRBV6-1 CASSRGQAGGVFF TGTGCCAGCAGCCGGGGACAGGCCGGGGGGGTTTTCTTT
. TRBJ2-2 many TRBV28 CASRDLAYTGELFF TGTGCCAGCAGAGATCTAGCTTACACCGGGGAGCTGTTTTTT
. TRBJ1-2 many TRBV28 CAGRTGARGGYTF TGTGCCGGACGGACGGGGGCTCGGGGTGGCTACACCTTC
. TRBJ2-7 . TRBV5-1 CAGSFVLEGNEQYF TGCGCCGGCAGTTTCGTTTTGGAGGGAAACGAGCAGTACTTC
. TRBJ2-5 once TRBV7-9 CASSRRSRDQETQYF TGTGCCAGCAGCCGACGGAGTAGGGACCAAGAGACCCAGTACTTC
. TRBJ1-5 . TRBV4-2 CASSQGEGTRPQHF TGTGCCAGCAGCCAAGGGGAGGGAACGCGTCCCCAGCATTTT
. TRBJ1-3 few TRBV14 CASSQDVGRGGTGNTIYF TGTGCCAGCAGCCAAGATGTTGGCAGAGGAGGCACTGGAAACACCATATATTTT
TRBD1 TRBJ2-7 many TRBV12-3/TRBV12-4 CASSLRTGLYEQYF TGTGCCAGCAGTCTGCGGACAGGATTATACGAGCAGTACTTC
TRBD2 TRBJ2-1 few TRBV29-1 CSVDPSGISYNEQFF TGCAGCGTTGACCCTAGCGGGATCTCCTACAATGAGCAGTTCTTC
TRBD1 TRBJ2-1 few TRBV24-1 CATPRDRGRTNYNEQFF TGTGCCACCCCTCGGGACAGGGGACGAACGAACTACAATGAGCAGTTCTTC
. TRBJ2-2 many TRBV28 CASSYASGTTGELFF TGTGCCAGCAGTTACGCTTCCGGGACCACCGGGGAGCTGTTTTTT
. TRBJ2-5 few TRBV29-1 CSVVEGGGETQYF TGCAGCGTTGTAGAGGGTGGAGGGGAGACCCAGTACTTC
TRBD1 TRBJ1-2 . TRBV6-1 CASSATGQGQSGYTF TGTGCCAGCAGTGCGACGGGACAGGGGCAATCCGGCTACACCTTC
. TRBJ2-1 . TRBV24-1 CATSDGPLSYNEQFF TGTGCCACCAGTGACGGGCCTCTCTCCTACAATGAGCAGTTCTTC
TRBD2 TRBJ2-1 . TRBV6-2/TRBV6-3 CASSPGKSGRANEQFF TGTGCCAGCAGTCCTGGGAAAAGCGGGAGGGCCAATGAGCAGTTCTTC
. TRBJ2-7 . TRBV20-1 CSVLGGDTYEQYF TGCAGTGTTCTTGGCGGGGACACCTACGAGCAGTACTTC
TRBD1 TRBJ2-5 . TRBV29-1 CSGTSGGAETQYF TGCAGCGGAACCTCAGGGGGCGCGGAGACCCAGTACTTC
TRBD2 TRBJ2-7 many TRBV2 CASSDRRGGGDEQYF TGTGCCAGCAGTGACAGACGTGGGGGGGGGGACGAGCAGTACTTC
. TRBJ1-6 many TRBV28 CASSSGPNSPLHF TGTGCCAGCAGTTCGGGACCAAATTCACCCCTCCACTTT
. TRBJ1-1 many TRBV12-3/TRBV12-4 CASSRRAETEAFF TGTGCCAGCAGCCGCCGCGCCGAGACTGAAGCTTTCTTT
. TRBJ1-1 few TRBV20-1 CSASWVGMNTEAFF TGCAGTGCTAGTTGGGTGGGGATGAACACTGAAGCTTTCTTT
TRBD1 TRBJ1-5 many TRBV28 CASSSGQGVNQPQHF TGTGCCAGCAGCTCGGGACAGGGTGTCAATCAGCCCCAGCATTTT
. TRBJ1-3 many TRBV12-3/TRBV12-4 CASSFSGNTIYF TGTGCCAGCAGTTTCTCTGGAAACACCATATATTTT
TRBD2 TRBJ2-1 many TRBV19 CASLSGSRNEQFF TGTGCCAGTCTGAGCGGGAGTAGGAATGAGCAGTTCTTC